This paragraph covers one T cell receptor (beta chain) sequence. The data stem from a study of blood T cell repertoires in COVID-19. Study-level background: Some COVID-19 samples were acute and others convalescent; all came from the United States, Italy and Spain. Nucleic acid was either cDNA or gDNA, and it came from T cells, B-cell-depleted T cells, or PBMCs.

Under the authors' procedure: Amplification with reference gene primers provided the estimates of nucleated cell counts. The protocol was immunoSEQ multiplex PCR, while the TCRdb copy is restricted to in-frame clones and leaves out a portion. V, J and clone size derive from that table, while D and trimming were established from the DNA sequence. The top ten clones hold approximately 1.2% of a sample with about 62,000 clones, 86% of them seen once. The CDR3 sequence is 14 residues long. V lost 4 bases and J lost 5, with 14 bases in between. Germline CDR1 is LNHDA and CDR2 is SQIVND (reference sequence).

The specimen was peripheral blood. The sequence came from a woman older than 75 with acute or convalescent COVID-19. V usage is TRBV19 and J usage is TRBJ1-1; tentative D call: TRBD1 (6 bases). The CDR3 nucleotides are TGTGCCAGTAGTACCTCACAGGGTTGGACTGAAGCTTTCTTT. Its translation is CASSTSQGWTEAFF.